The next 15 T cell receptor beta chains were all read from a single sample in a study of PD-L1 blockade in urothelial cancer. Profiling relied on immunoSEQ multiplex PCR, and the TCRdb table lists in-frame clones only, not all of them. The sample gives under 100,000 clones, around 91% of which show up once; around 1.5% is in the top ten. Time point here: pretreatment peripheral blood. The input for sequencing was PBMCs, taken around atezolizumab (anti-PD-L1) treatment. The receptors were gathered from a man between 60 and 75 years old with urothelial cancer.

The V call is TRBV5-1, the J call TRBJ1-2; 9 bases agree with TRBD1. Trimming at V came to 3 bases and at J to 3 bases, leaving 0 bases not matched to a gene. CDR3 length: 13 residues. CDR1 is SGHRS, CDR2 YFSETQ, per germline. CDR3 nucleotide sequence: TGCGCCAGCAGCTGGGACAGGGACTATGGCTACACCTTC. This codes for CASSWDRDYGYTF.

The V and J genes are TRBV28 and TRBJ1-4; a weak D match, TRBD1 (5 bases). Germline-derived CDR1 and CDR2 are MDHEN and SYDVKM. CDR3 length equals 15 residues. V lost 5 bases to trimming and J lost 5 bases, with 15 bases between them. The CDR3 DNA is TGTGCCAGCAGTACCCCGGGACTGTTCAATGAAAAACTGTTTTTT. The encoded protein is CASSTPGLFNEKLFF.

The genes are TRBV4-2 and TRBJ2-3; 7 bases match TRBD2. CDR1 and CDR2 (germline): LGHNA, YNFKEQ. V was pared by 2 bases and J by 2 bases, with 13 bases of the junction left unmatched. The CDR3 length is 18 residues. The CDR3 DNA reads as TGTGCCAGCAGCCAACCTTCCTCGACTAGCAGGACCACAGATACGCAGTATTTT. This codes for CASSQPSSTSRTTDTQYF.

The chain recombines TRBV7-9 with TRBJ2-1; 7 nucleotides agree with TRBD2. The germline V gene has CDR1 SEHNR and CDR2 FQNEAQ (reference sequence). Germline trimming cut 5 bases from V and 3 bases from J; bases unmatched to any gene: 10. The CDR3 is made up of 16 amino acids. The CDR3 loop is CASSRNAGVHYNEQFF. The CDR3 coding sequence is TGTGCCAGCAGCCGAAATGCGGGGGTTCACTACAATGAGCAGTTCTTC.

Here the CDR3 reads CAWDRAVYNEQFF. In nucleotides, the CDR3 is TGTGCCTGGGACAGGGCGGTCTACAATGAGCAGTTCTTC. The V and J genes are TRBV30 and TRBJ2-1, with 7 bases fitting TRBD1. V trimming: 5 bases; J trimming: 3 bases; junction bases outside the gene matches: 4. The CDR3 runs 13 residues. The germline CDR1 and CDR2 sequences are GTSNPN and SVGIG (reference sequence).

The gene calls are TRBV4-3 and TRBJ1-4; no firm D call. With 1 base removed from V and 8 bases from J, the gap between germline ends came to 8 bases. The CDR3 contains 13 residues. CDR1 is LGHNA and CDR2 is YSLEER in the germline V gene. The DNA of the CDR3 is TGCGCCAGCAGCCAAGTTTTCGGGGAAAAACTGTTTTTT. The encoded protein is CASSQVFGEKLFF.

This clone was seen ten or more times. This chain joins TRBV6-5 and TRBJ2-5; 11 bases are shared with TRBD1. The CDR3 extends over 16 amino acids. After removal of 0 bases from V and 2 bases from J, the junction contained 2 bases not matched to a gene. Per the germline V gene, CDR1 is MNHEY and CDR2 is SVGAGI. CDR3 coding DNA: TGTGCCAGCAGTTACTCGAGGGACAGGGGGCAAGAGACCCAGTACTTC. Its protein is CASSYSRDRGQETQYF.

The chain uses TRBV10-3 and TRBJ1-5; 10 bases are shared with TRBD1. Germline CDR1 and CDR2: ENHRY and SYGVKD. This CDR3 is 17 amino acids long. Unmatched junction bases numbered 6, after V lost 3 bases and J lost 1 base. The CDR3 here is CAISEDRGLSSNQPQHF. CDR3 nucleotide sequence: TGTGCCATCAGTGAAGACAGGGGGCTTTCGAGCAATCAGCCCCAGCATTTT.

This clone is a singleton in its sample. The chain's CDR3 is CASSSFETQYF. In nucleotides, the CDR3 is TGTGCCAGCAGCTCCTTTGAGACCCAGTACTTC. The chain uses TRBV6-5 and TRBJ2-5; no reliable D call. Trimming removed 6 bases at V and 5 bases at J, with 7 bases between. CDR1 MNHEY and CDR2 SVGAGI come from the germline V gene. This CDR3 region has 11 residues.

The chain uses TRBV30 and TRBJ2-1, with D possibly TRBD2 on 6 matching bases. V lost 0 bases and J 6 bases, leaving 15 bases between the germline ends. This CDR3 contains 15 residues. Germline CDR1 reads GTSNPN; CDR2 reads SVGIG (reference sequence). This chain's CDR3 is CAWSVRGLSRNEQFF. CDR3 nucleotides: TGTGCCTGGAGTGTACGGGGGTTAAGTCGCAATGAGCAGTTCTTC. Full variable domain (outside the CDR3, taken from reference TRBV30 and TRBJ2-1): SQTIHQWPATLVQPVGSPLSLECTVEGTSNPNLYWYRQAAGRGLQLLFYSVGIGQISSEVPQNLSASRPQDRQFILSSKKLLLSDSGFYLCAWSVRGLSRNEQFFGPGTRLTVL.

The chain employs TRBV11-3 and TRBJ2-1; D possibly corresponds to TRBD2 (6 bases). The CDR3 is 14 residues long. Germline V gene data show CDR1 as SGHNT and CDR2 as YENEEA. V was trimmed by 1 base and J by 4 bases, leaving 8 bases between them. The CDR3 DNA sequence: TGTGCCAGCAGCTTAGGCCGGGGGTACAATGAGCAGTTCTTC. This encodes CASSLGRGYNEQFF.

This CDR3 is CSANEGYGYTF. As DNA, the CDR3 is TGCAGTGCCAATGAGGGTTATGGCTACACCTTC. The chain is built from TRBV20-1 and TRBJ1-2; D gene unclear. The CDR3 spans 11 residues. The V gene's germline CDR1 is DFQATT and CDR2 SNEGSKA (reference sequence). Trimming took 6 bases from V and 5 from J, leaving 10 bases between them.

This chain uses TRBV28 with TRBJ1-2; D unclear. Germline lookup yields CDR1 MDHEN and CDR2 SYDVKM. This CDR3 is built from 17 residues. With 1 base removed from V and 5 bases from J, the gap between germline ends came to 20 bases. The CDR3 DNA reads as TGTGCCAGCAGTTTATTTTTCGCTACTACGTCGCGGTATGGCTACACCTTC. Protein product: CASSLFFATTSRYGYTF.

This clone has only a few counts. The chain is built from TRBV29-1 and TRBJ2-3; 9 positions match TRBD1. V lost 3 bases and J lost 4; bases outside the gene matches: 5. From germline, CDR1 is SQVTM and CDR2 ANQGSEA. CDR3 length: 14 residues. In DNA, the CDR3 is TGCAGCGTTGATTCCGGACAGGGGCCAGATACGCAGTATTTT. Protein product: CSVDSGQGPDTQYF.

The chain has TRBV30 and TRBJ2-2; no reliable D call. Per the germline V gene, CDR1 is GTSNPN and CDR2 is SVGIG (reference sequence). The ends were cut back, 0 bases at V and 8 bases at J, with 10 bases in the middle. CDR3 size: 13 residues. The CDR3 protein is CAWSVLPRGELFF. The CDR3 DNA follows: TGTGCCTGGAGTGTACTTCCTCGTGGGGAGCTGTTTTTT.